This is a list of T cell receptor beta chains from one sample in a study of control samples from healthy donors and cancer patients. Clones were sequenced by immunoSEQ multiplex PCR, and TCRdb holds only the in-frame ones, with some missing. The sample carries a few hundred thousand clones, 90% recorded once. Sequenced: PBMCs. Receptors were obtained from a man aged 35 to 55 with head and neck cancer. Each CDR3 is given with its conserved first and last residue. Fields, in order: clone size, V gene, D gene, J gene, CDR3 protein, CDR3 DNA. The D gene is left open where the match is weak. Clone size is given for some rows only: seen once, a few or many times, or a class if the clone is expanded.

clone_size: -; v_call: TRBV29-1; d_call: TRBD1; j_call: TRBJ1-1; cdr3_aa: CSVAPSDRGQFLAFF; cdr3_nt: TGCAGCGTTGCCCCGAGTGACAGGGGGCAATTCTTAGCTTTCTTT
clone_size: -; v_call: TRBV5-6; d_call: -; j_call: TRBJ1-4; cdr3_aa: CASSPWATVKNEKLFF; cdr3_nt: TGTGCCAGCAGCCCCTGGGCTACAGTGAAGAATGAAAAACTGTTTTTT
clone_size: -; v_call: TRBV9; d_call: -; j_call: TRBJ2-1; cdr3_aa: CASSPRAEYNEQFF; cdr3_nt: TGTGCCAGCAGCCCCAGGGCCGAATACAATGAGCAGTTCTTC
clone_size: -; v_call: TRBV5-4; d_call: -; j_call: TRBJ1-6; cdr3_aa: CASSWDGDSSPLHF; cdr3_nt: TGTGCCAGCAGCTGGGACGGTGATAGTTCACCCCTCCACTTT
clone_size: once; v_call: TRBV6-2/TRBV6-3; d_call: -; j_call: TRBJ2-7; cdr3_aa: CASSSAGGPYEQYF; cdr3_nt: TGTGCCAGCAGCTCCGCCGGGGGGCCCTACGAGCAGTACTTC
clone_size: -; v_call: TRBV7-3; d_call: TRBD2; j_call: TRBJ2-1; cdr3_aa: CASSSRGGYEQFF; cdr3_nt: TGTGCCAGCAGCTCCCGGGGGGGCTATGAGCAGTTCTTC
clone_size: -; v_call: TRBV6-5; d_call: TRBD2; j_call: TRBJ2-1; cdr3_aa: CASRTSGRVGSEQFF; cdr3_nt: TGTGCCAGCAGGACTAGCGGGAGGGTAGGTAGTGAGCAGTTCTTC
clone_size: -; v_call: TRBV19; d_call: -; j_call: TRBJ1-1; cdr3_aa: CASSIKTGGTEAFF; cdr3_nt: TGTGCCAGTAGTATTAAAACAGGAGGGACTGAAGCTTTCTTT
clone_size: -; v_call: TRBV2; d_call: -; j_call: TRBJ1-4; cdr3_aa: CASSPSGRTTNEKLFF; cdr3_nt: TGTGCCAGCAGCCCCTCCGGCCGGACAACTAATGAAAAACTGTTTTTT
clone_size: -; v_call: TRBV6-5; d_call: -; j_call: TRBJ2-7; cdr3_aa: CASSYGRDFTSYEQYF; cdr3_nt: TGTGCCAGCAGTTACGGCCGGGACTTCACTTCCTACGAGCAGTACTTC
clone_size: -; v_call: TRBV19; d_call: TRBD1; j_call: TRBJ1-5; cdr3_aa: CASRQGVEPQHF; cdr3_nt: TGTGCCAGTCGACAGGGGGTAGAGCCCCAGCATTTT
clone_size: -; v_call: TRBV7-9; d_call: TRBD1; j_call: TRBJ2-1; cdr3_aa: CASSIGQAEMFF; cdr3_nt: TGTGCCAGCAGCATTGGACAGGCCGAAATGTTCTTC
clone_size: few; v_call: TRBV6-5; d_call: -; j_call: TRBJ2-7; cdr3_aa: CATFLAYEQYF; cdr3_nt: TGTGCCACCTTCCTAGCCTACGAGCAGTACTTC
clone_size: -; v_call: TRBV9; d_call: -; j_call: TRBJ1-3; cdr3_aa: CASSVGSYSGNTIYF; cdr3_nt: TGTGCCAGCAGCGTAGGGAGTTACTCTGGAAACACCATATATTTT
clone_size: once; v_call: TRBV9; d_call: TRBD2; j_call: TRBJ2-5; cdr3_aa: CASSPQGLAGGGQETQYF; cdr3_nt: TGTGCCAGCAGCCCCCAAGGACTAGCGGGAGGGGGCCAAGAGACCCAGTACTTC
clone_size: -; v_call: TRBV28; d_call: -; j_call: TRBJ1-1; cdr3_aa: CASSFRGSNTEAFF; cdr3_nt: TGTGCCAGCAGTTTTCGGGGATCGAACACTGAAGCTTTCTTT
clone_size: once; v_call: TRBV5-6; d_call: -; j_call: TRBJ1-5; cdr3_aa: CASSPGPNQPQHF; cdr3_nt: TGTGCCAGCAGCCCGGGGCCCAATCAGCCCCAGCATTTT
clone_size: -; v_call: TRBV2; d_call: -; j_call: TRBJ2-7; cdr3_aa: CASTKGGGSYEQYF; cdr3_nt: TGTGCCAGCACCAAGGGAGGGGGGTCCTACGAGCAGTACTTC
clone_size: once; v_call: TRBV12-1; d_call: -; j_call: TRBJ2-7; cdr3_aa: CASPPGGGEQYF; cdr3_nt: TGTGCCAGCCCTCCCGGGGGCGGCGAGCAGTACTTC
clone_size: -; v_call: TRBV5-6; d_call: -; j_call: TRBJ1-1; cdr3_aa: CASSRDMADTEAFF; cdr3_nt: TGTGCCAGCAGCCGGGACATGGCAGACACTGAAGCTTTCTTT
clone_size: -; v_call: TRBV2; d_call: -; j_call: TRBJ2-2; cdr3_aa: CASRGLPGDTGELFF; cdr3_nt: TGTGCCAGCAGGGGGCTCCCAGGGGACACCGGGGAGCTGTTTTTT
clone_size: -; v_call: TRBV11-2; d_call: TRBD2; j_call: TRBJ2-7; cdr3_aa: CASSPPTQRGGYEQYF; cdr3_nt: TGTGCCAGCAGCCCTCCCACGCAACGGGGGGGCTACGAGCAGTACTTC
clone_size: -; v_call: TRBV18; d_call: TRBD1; j_call: TRBJ2-5; cdr3_aa: CASSDREETQYF; cdr3_nt: TGTGCCAGCTCAGACAGGGAAGAGACCCAGTACTTC
clone_size: -; v_call: TRBV19; d_call: TRBD2; j_call: TRBJ2-5; cdr3_aa: CASSTQREGGETQYF; cdr3_nt: TGTGCCAGTAGTACACAGCGGGAGGGGGGAGAGACCCAGTACTTC
clone_size: -; v_call: TRBV15; d_call: TRBD2; j_call: TRBJ2-1; cdr3_aa: CATSTTGTSGRSSYNEQFF; cdr3_nt: TGTGCCACCAGCACGACCGGGACTAGCGGGAGGAGCTCCTACAATGAGCAGTTCTTC
clone_size: -; v_call: TRBV5-6; d_call: -; j_call: TRBJ2-7; cdr3_aa: CASSFGSGSGRVSYEQYF; cdr3_nt: -
clone_size: -; v_call: TRBV30; d_call: -; j_call: TRBJ1-1; cdr3_aa: CAWSRGLANTEAFF; cdr3_nt: TGTGCCTGGAGTCGGGGCCTCGCGAACACTGAAGCTTTCTTT
clone_size: -; v_call: TRBV13; d_call: TRBD2; j_call: TRBJ2-1; cdr3_aa: CASSHSGLAGGKEQFF; cdr3_nt: TGTGCCAGCAGCCACTCGGGACTAGCGGGGGGGAAGGAGCAGTTCTTC
clone_size: -; v_call: TRBV2; d_call: TRBD1; j_call: TRBJ2-2; cdr3_aa: CASSLDRGTGELFF; cdr3_nt: TGTGCCAGCAGTCTAGACAGGGGCACCGGGGAGCTGTTTTTT
clone_size: -; v_call: TRBV6-5; d_call: TRBD1; j_call: TRBJ1-2; cdr3_aa: CASSSPGQGPGYTF; cdr3_nt: TGTGCCAGCAGTTCCCCGGGACAGGGGCCTGGCTACACCTTC
clone_size: -; v_call: TRBV24-1; d_call: TRBD1; j_call: TRBJ1-5; cdr3_aa: CATSDARTGGDQPQHF; cdr3_nt: TGTGCCACCAGTGATGCCCGGACAGGGGGGGATCAGCCCCAGCATTTT
clone_size: once; v_call: TRBV19; d_call: -; j_call: TRBJ2-5; cdr3_aa: CASSMEIGETQYF; cdr3_nt: TGTGCCAGTAGTATGGAGATCGGGGAGACCCAGTACTTC
clone_size: -; v_call: TRBV7-3; d_call: TRBD2; j_call: TRBJ2-1; cdr3_aa: CASSFTGGARLPSSYNEQFF; cdr3_nt: TGTGCCAGCAGCTTTACGGGGGGGGCTCGGCTTCCCAGCTCCTACAATGAGCAGTTCTTC
clone_size: -; v_call: TRBV9; d_call: -; j_call: TRBJ2-5; cdr3_aa: CASSARRGSETQYF; cdr3_nt: TGTGCCAGCAGCGCCCGTAGAGGAAGCGAGACCCAGTACTTC
clone_size: -; v_call: TRBV28; d_call: TRBD1; j_call: TRBJ1-4; cdr3_aa: CASRSPGQENEKLFF; cdr3_nt: TGTGCCAGCAGGTCTCCCGGACAGGAAAATGAAAAACTGTTTTTT
clone_size: -; v_call: TRBV5-6; d_call: TRBD1; j_call: TRBJ1-1; cdr3_aa: CASSLEGRGKSEAFF; cdr3_nt: TGTGCCAGCAGCTTGGAGGGCAGGGGGAAATCTGAAGCTTTCTTT
clone_size: -; v_call: TRBV6-5; d_call: -; j_call: TRBJ1-6; cdr3_aa: CASSYGQGGSPLHF; cdr3_nt: TGTGCCAGCAGTTACGGCCAGGGAGGTTCACCCCTCCACTTT
clone_size: once; v_call: TRBV30; d_call: -; j_call: TRBJ1-6; cdr3_aa: CAWIQQGAWNSPLHF; cdr3_nt: TGTGCCTGGATACAACAGGGAGCGTGGAATTCACCCCTCCACTTT
clone_size: -; v_call: TRBV28; d_call: TRBD1; j_call: TRBJ2-7; cdr3_aa: CASSSPGQSYEQYF; cdr3_nt: TGTGCCAGCAGCTCCCCGGGACAGTCCTACGAGCAGTACTTC
clone_size: -; v_call: TRBV6-2/TRBV6-3; d_call: TRBD2; j_call: TRBJ2-3; cdr3_aa: CASSAAGRTDTQYF; cdr3_nt: TGTGCCAGCAGTGCCGCCGGGAGGACAGATACGCAGTATTTT
clone_size: -; v_call: TRBV5-1; d_call: -; j_call: TRBJ2-1; cdr3_aa: CASSWGLVNEQFF; cdr3_nt: TGCGCCAGCAGCTGGGGCCTGGTGAATGAGCAGTTCTTC
clone_size: -; v_call: TRBV6-5; d_call: TRBD1; j_call: TRBJ2-3; cdr3_aa: CASSPGGKTDTQYF; cdr3_nt: TGTGCCAGCAGCCCAGGGGGCAAAACAGATACGCAGTATTTT
clone_size: -; v_call: TRBV11-2; d_call: TRBD1; j_call: TRBJ2-2; cdr3_aa: CASLSGQGYGGELFF; cdr3_nt: TGTGCCAGTTTGTCGGGACAGGGTTATGGCGGGGAGCTGTTTTTT
clone_size: -; v_call: TRBV3-1/TRBV3-2; d_call: -; j_call: TRBJ2-5; cdr3_aa: CASSQLVGETQYF; cdr3_nt: TGTGCCAGCAGCCAACTCGTAGGGGAGACCCAGTACTTC
clone_size: -; v_call: TRBV10-3; d_call: TRBD1; j_call: TRBJ2-1; cdr3_aa: CAISQQGVKWEQFF; cdr3_nt: TGTGCCATCAGTCAACAGGGGGTCAAGTGGGAGCAGTTCTTC
clone_size: -; v_call: TRBV7-2; d_call: -; j_call: TRBJ2-5; cdr3_aa: CASSRGLEETQYF; cdr3_nt: TGTGCCAGCAGCAGGGGACTCGAGGAGACCCAGTACTTC
clone_size: -; v_call: TRBV10-3; d_call: -; j_call: TRBJ1-2; cdr3_aa: CAISESAGVQGYTF; cdr3_nt: TGTGCCATCAGTGAGTCGGCAGGGGTTCAGGGCTACACCTTC
clone_size: -; v_call: TRBV3-1/TRBV3-2; d_call: -; j_call: TRBJ1-3; cdr3_aa: CASSQDFRPGNTIYF; cdr3_nt: TGTGCTAGCAGCCAGGACTTTAGGCCTGGAAACACCATATATTTT
clone_size: once; v_call: TRBV7-8; d_call: -; j_call: TRBJ1-5; cdr3_aa: CASSLPDQPQHF; cdr3_nt: TGTGCCAGCAGCTTACCCGATCAGCCCCAGCATTTT
clone_size: -; v_call: TRBV6-4; d_call: TRBD2; j_call: TRBJ2-2; cdr3_aa: CASSRLAGNTGELFF; cdr3_nt: TGTGCCAGCAGTCGACTAGCGGGGAACACCGGGGAGCTGTTTTTT